Each of the 2 T cell receptor beta chains below was sequenced from the same sample in a study of PD-1 blockade in classical Hodgkin lymphoma. The repertoire was sequenced with immunoSEQ multiplex PCR; TCRdb's copy has only in-frame clones and lacks some. Among 6,000 to 7,500 clones listed, roughly 53% were seen once. All patients experienced relapse after autologous stem cell transplantation, and brentuximab vedotin exposure was variable. CD8+ T cell isolation from thawed PBMCs was performed by magnetic negative selection. The specimen was CD8+ T cells from blood, collected at baseline. The receptors shown here come from a human donor with classical Hodgkin lymphoma.

The chain joins TRBV2 to TRBJ2-5; 12 nucleotides align to TRBD2. V lost 3 bases and J lost 1; bases outside the gene matches: 6. In germline, CDR1 is SNHLY, CDR2 FYNNEI. CDR3 length: 17 residues. The CDR3 loop reads CASSEGLLAGGQETQYF. The CDR3 DNA reads as TGTGCCAGCAGTGAGGGTTTACTAGCGGGAGGCCAAGAGACCCAGTACTTC.

By share, this clone counts as medium-sized. This chain uses TRBV4-1 with TRBJ1-5; 7 nucleotides agree with TRBD1. The CDR3 spans 14 residues. Germline CDR1 and CDR2: MGHRA and YSYEKL. V trimming: 2 bases; J trimming: 6 bases; junction bases outside the gene matches: 4. The CDR3 DNA is TGCGCCAGCAGCCAACAGACAGGGTTTCAGCCCCAGCATTTT. Translated, it gives CASSQQTGFQPQHF.